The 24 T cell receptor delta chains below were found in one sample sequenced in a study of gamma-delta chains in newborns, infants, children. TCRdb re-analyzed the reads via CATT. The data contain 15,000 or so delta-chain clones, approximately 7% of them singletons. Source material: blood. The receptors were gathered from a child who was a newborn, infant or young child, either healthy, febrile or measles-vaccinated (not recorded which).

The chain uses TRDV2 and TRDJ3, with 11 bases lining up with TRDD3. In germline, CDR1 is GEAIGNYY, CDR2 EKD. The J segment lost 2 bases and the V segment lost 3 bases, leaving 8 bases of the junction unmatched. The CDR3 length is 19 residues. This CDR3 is CACDSLGDTTAWDTRQMFF. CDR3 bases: TGTGCCTGTGACTCTCTGGGGGATACTACCGCCTGGGACACCCGACAGATGTTTTTC.

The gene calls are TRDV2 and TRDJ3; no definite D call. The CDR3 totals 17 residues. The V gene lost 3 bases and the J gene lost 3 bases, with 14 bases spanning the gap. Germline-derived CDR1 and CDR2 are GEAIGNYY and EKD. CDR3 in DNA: TGTGCCTGTGACCGGCTCGGAATACACTGGGACACCCGACAGATGTTTTTC. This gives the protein CACDRLGIHWDTRQMFF.

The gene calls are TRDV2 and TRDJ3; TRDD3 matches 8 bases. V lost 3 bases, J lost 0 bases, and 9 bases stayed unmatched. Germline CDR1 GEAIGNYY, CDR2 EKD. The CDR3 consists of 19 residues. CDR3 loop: CACDAVGDGHSWDTRQMFF. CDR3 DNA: TGTGCCTGTGACGCGGTGGGGGATGGCCACTCCTGGGACACCCGACAGATGTTTTTC.

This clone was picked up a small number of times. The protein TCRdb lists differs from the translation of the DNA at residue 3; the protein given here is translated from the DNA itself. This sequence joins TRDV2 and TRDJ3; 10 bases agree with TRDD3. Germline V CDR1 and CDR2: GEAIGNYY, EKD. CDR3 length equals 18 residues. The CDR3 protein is CASDEAGGYSWDTRQMFF. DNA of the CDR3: TGTGCCAGTGACGAGGCTGGGGGATACTCCTGGGACACCCGACAGATGTTTTTC.

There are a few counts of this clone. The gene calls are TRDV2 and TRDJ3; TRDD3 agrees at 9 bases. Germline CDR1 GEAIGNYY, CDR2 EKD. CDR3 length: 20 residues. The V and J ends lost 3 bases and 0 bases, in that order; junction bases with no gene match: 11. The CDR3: CACDHIPGDTYSWDTRQMFF. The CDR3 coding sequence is TGTGCCTGTGACCATATCCCGGGGGATACTTACTCCTGGGACACCCGACAGATGTTTTTC.

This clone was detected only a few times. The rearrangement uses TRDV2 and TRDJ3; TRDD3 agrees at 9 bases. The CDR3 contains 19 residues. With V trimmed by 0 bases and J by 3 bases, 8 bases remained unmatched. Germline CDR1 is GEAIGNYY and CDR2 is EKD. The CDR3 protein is CACDTLLGIRDWDTRQMFF. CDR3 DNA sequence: TGTGCCTGTGACACCTTACTGGGGATACGAGACTGGGACACCCGACAGATGTTTTTC.

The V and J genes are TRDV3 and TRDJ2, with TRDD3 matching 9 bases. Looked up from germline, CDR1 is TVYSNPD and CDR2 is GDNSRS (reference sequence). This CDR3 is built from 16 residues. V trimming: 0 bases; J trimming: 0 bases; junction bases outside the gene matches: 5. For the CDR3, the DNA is TGTGCCTTTAGGGGCCTGGGGGATCCTTTGACAGCACAACTCTTCTTT. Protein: CAFRGLGDPLTAQLFF.

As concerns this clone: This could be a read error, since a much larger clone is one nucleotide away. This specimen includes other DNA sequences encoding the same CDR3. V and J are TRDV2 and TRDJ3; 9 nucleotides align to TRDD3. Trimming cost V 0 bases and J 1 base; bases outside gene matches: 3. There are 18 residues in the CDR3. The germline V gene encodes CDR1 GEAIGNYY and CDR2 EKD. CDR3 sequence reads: CACDTAGIRSWDTRQMFF. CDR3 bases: TGTGCCTGTGACACCGCGGGGATACGGTCCTGGGACACCCGACAGATGTTTTTC.

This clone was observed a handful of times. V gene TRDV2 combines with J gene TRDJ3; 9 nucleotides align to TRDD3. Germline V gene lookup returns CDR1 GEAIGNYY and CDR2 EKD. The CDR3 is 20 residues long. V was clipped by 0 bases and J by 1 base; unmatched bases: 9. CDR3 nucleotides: TGTGCCTGTGACACCCTAACTGGGGGACGATCTTCCTGGGACACCCGACAGATGTTTTTC. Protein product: CACDTLTGGRSSWDTRQMFF.

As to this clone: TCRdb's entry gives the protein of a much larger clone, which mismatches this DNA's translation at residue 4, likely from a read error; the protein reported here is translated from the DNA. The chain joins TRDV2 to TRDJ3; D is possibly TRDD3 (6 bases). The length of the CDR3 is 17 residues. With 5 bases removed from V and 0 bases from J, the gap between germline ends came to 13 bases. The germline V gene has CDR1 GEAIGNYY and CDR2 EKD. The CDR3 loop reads CACASTGSSWDTRQMFF. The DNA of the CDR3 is TGTGCCTGTGCCAGTACTGGGAGCTCCTGGGACACCCGACAGATGTTTTTC.

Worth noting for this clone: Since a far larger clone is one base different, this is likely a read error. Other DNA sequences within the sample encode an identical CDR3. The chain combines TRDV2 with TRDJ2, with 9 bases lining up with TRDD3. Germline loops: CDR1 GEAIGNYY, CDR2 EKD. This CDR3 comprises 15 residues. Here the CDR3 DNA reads TGTGCCTGTGACTACTGGGGGACTTTGACAGCACAACTCTTCTTC. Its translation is CACDYWGTLTAQLFF.

The CDR3 DNA is TGTGCCTGTGACATACTGGGGGTCTCTTTGACAGCACAACTCTTCTTT. Its protein product is CACDILGVSLTAQLFF. This chain uses TRDV2 with TRDJ2; 8 positions match TRDD3. With 2 bases clipped from V and 0 bases from J, the junction kept 4 bases outside the gene matches. Germline CDR1 reads GEAIGNYY; CDR2 reads EKD. CDR3 length: 16 residues.

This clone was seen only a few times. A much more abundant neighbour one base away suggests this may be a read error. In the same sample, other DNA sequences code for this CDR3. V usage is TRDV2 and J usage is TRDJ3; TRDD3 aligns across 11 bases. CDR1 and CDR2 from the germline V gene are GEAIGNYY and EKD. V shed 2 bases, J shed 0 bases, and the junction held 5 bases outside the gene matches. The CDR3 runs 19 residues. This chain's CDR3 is CACDNVLGDISWDTRQMFF. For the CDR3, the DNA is TGTGCCTGTGACAACGTACTGGGGGATATCTCCTGGGACACCCGACAGATGTTTTTC.

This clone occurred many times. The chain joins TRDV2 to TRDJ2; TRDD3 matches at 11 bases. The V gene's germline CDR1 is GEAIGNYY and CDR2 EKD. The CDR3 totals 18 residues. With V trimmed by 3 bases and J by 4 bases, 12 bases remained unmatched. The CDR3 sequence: CACDALGDTLYETAQLFF. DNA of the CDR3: TGTGCCTGTGACGCCCTGGGGGATACCCTTTACGAGACAGCACAACTCTTCTTT.

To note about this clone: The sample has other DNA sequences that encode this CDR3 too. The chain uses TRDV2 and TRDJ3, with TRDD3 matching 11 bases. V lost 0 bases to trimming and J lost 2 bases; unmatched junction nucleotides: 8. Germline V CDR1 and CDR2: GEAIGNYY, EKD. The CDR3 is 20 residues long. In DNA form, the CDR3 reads TGTGCCTGTGACACCGTAGTGCTGGGGGATACCACCTGGGACACCCGACAGATGTTTTTC. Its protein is CACDTVVLGDTTWDTRQMFF.

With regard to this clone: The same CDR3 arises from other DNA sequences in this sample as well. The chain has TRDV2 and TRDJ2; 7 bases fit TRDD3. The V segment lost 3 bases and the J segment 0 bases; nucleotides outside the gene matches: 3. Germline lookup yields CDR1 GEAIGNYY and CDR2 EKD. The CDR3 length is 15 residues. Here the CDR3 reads CACDYWGALTAQLFF. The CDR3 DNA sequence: TGTGCCTGTGACTACTGGGGAGCTTTGACAGCACAACTCTTCTTT.

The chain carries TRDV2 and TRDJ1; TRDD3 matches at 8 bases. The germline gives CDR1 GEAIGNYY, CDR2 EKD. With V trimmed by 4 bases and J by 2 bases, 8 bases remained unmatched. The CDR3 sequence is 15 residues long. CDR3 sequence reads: CACDEWGIPTDKLIF. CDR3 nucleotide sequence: TGTGCCTGTGATGAATGGGGGATCCCTACCGATAAACTCATCTTT.

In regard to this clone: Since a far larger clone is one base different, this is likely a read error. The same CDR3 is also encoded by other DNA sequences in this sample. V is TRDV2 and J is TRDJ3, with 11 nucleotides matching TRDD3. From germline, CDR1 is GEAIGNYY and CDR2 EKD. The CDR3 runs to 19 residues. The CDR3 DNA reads TGTGCCTGTGACACCGTACTGGGGGATAGCTCCTGGGACACCCGACAGATGTTCTTC. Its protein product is CACDTVLGDSSWDTRQMFF.

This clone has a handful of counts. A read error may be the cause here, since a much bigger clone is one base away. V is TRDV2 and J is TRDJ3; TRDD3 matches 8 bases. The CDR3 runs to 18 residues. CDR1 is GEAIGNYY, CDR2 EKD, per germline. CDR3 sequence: CARDTAGGSSWDTRQMFF. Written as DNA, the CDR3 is TGTGCCCGTGACACCGCTGGGGGAAGCTCCTGGGACACCCGACAGATGTTTTTC.

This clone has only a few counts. The DNA of the CDR3 is TGTGCCTGTGACTGGGGGATACGACAGTGCTCCTGGGACACCCGACAGATGTTTTTC. It encodes CACDWGIRQCSWDTRQMFF. The rearrangement joins TRDV2 to TRDJ3; 11 positions match TRDD3. Germline assignment: CDR1 GEAIGNYY and CDR2 EKD. With 3 bases clipped from V and 0 bases from J, the junction kept 6 bases outside the gene matches. There are 19 residues in the CDR3.

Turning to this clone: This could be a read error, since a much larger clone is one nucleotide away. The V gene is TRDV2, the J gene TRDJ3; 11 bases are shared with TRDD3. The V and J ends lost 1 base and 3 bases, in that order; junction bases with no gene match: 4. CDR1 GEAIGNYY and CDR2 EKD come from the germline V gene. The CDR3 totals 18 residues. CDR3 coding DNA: TGTGCCTGTGACACTGGGGGATACGTGGTCTGGGACACCCGACAGATGTTTTTC. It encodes CACDTGGYVVWDTRQMFF.

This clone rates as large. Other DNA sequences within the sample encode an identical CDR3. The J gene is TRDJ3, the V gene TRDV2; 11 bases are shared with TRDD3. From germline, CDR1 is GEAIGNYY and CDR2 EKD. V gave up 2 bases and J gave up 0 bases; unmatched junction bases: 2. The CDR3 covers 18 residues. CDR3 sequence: CACDSTGGYSWDTRQMFF. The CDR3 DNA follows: TGTGCCTGTGACAGTACTGGGGGATACTCCTGGGACACCCGACAGATGTTTTTC.

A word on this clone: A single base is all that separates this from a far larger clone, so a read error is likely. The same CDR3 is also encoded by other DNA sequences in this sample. In DNA, the CDR3 is TGTGCCTGCGACACCGTACTGGGGGATAGCTCCTGGGACACCCGACAGATGTTTTTC. It specifies CACDTVLGDSSWDTRQMFF. The chain is built from TRDV2 and TRDJ3; 11 bases line up with TRDD3. This CDR3 region has 19 residues. CDR1 GEAIGNYY and CDR2 EKD come from the germline V gene.

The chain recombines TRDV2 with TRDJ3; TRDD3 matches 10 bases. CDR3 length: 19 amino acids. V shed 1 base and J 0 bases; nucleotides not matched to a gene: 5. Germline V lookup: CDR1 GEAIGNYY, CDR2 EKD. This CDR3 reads CACDTLGDSRSWDTRQMFF. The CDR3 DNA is TGTGCCTGTGACACACTGGGGGATTCCCGCTCCTGGGACACCCGACAGATGTTTTTC.